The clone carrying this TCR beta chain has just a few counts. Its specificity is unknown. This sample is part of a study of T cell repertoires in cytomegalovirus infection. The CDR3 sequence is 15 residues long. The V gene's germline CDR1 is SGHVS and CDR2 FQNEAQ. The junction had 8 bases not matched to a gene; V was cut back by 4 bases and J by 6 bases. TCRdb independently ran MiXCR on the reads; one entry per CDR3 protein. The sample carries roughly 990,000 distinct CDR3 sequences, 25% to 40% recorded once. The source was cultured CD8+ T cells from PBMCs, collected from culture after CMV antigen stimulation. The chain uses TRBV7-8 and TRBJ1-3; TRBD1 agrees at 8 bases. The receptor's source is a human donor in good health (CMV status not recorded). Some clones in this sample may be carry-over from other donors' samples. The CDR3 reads CASSSKGQAVNTIYF. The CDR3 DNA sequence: TGTGCCAGCAGCTCAAAGGGACAGGCGGTAAACACCATATATTTT. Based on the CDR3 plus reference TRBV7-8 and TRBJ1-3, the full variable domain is GAGVSQSPRYKVAKRGQDVALRCDPISGHVSLFWYQQALGQGPEFLTYFQNEAQLDKSGLPSDRFFAERPEGSVSTLKIQRTQQEDSAVYLCASSSKGQAVNTIYFGEGSWLTVV.